One and the same sample provided the 9 T cell receptor beta chains below, sequenced in a study of blood T cell repertoires in COVID-19. The protocol was immunoSEQ multiplex PCR, while the TCRdb copy is restricted to in-frame clones and leaves out a portion. The sample includes 20,000 to 25,000 clones, around 80% of them seen just once. The sequencing sample was made of peripheral blood. Source of these receptors: a man aged 55 to 70 with active COVID-19.

The chain recombines TRBV28 with TRBJ2-7, with unresolved D. Trimming stripped 3 bases from V and 10 bases from J, with 10 bases between. In germline, CDR1 is MDHEN, CDR2 SYDVKM. This CDR3 spans 11 amino acids. The CDR3 protein is CASSFQAAQYF. Written as DNA, the CDR3 is TGTGCCAGCAGTTTTCAGGCAGCTCAGTACTTC.

The chain is built from TRBV18 and TRBJ1-1; D is unresolved. Trimming left V 4 bases short and J 5 bases short, with 14 bases between. The CDR3 is 14 residues long. Germline V lookup: CDR1 KGHSH, CDR2 LQKENI. The CDR3 sequence is CASSQRRDGTEAFF. The CDR3 DNA reads as TGTGCCAGCTCACAGAGACGGGATGGGACTGAAGCTTTCTTT.

This sequence joins TRBV4-3 and TRBJ2-1; 11 bases map to TRBD2. Germline V gives CDR1 LGHNA, CDR2 YSLEER. After removal of 6 bases from V and 8 bases from J, the junction contained 9 bases not matched to a gene. The CDR3 is 15 residues long. CDR3 amino acids: CASSQLAGDYHEQFF. For the CDR3, the DNA is TGCGCCAGCAGTCAACTAGCGGGAGATTATCATGAGCAGTTCTTC.

A word on this clone: The junction differs from germline at one of its ends, possibly a read error. J is TRBJ2-7 and V is TRBV7-7, with 10 positions matching TRBD1. Germline V gene sequence: CDR1 SSHAT, CDR2 FNYEAQ (reference sequence). The CDR3 has 14 amino acids. Written as DNA, the CDR3 is TGTGCTAGCAGCTCGGGACAGGGGAGCTACGAGCAGTACTTC. Its protein product is CASSSGQGSYEQYF.

A few counts support this clone. This sequence joins TRBV6-2 or TRBV6-3 and TRBJ1-1; maybe TRBD1 (5 bases). In germline, CDR1 is MNHEY, CDR2 SVGEGT. The V end was cut by 0 bases, the J end by 11 bases, with 13 bases between. CDR3 length equals 13 residues. DNA of the CDR3: TGTGCCAGCAGTTACTCCGGGGGGGGAGTGGCTTTCTTT. Translated, it gives CASSYSGGGVAFF.

The chain carries TRBV28 and TRBJ2-5; D gene ambiguous. Germline CDR1 reads MDHEN; CDR2 reads SYDVKM. The ends were cut back, 4 bases at V and 5 bases at J, with 14 bases in the middle. The CDR3 extends over 14 amino acids. The CDR3 DNA is TGTGCCAGCAGTTCCCCGGCCGGGTCGGAGACCCAGTACTTC. Its protein product is CASSSPAGSETQYF.

Remarks on this clone: One end of the junction varies from germline; a read error may be responsible. V and J are TRBV7-8 and TRBJ1-5; D call uncertain. The CDR3 consists of 14 residues. Germline-derived CDR1 and CDR2 are SGHVS and FQNEAQ. The DNA for the CDR3 is TGTGCCAGCAGCCTTGGTGTGGGCAATCAGCCCCAACATTTT. The encoded protein is CASSLGVGNQPQHF.

The CDR3 here is CASSAGQLAYEQYF. The CDR3, as DNA: TGTGCCAGCAGCGCGGGACAGCTAGCCTACGAGCAGTACTTC. The gene calls are TRBV7-2 and TRBJ2-7, with D tentatively TRBD1 (7 bases). V gave up 5 bases and J gave up 2 bases, with 13 bases separating them. CDR1 and CDR2 (germline): SGHTA, FQGNSA. CDR3 length: 14 amino acids.

This clone was seen just once. CDR3 sequence (DNA): TGTGCCAGCAGCCCGGACAGGGGGAATCAGCCCCAGCATTTT. Its translation: CASSPDRGNQPQHF. This chain connects TRBV3-1 (or the pseudogene TRBV3-2) to TRBJ1-5; TRBD1 matches 10 bases. The ends lost 4 bases at V and 4 bases at J; junction bases unmatched: 1. The CDR3 covers 14 residues. Germline V lookup: CDR1 LGHDT, CDR2 YNNKEL (reference sequence).